These T cell receptor beta chains were read from a single sample in a study of CD8 T cells in Susac syndrome. TCRdb reprocessed the immunoSEQ multiplex PCR reads via MiXCR and lists one record per CDR3 protein. The profile covers 180,000 or so distinct CDR3 sequences, with about 95% appearing a single time and approximately 0.098% taken by the ten largest. Sequencing input: CD4+ T cells from PBMCs. The source is a human donor in good health. The CDR3 runs from the conserved cysteine through the conserved F or W.

v_gene: TRBV30; j_gene: TRBJ2-7; CDR3aa: CAWSVGARLYF
v_gene: TRBV3-1; j_gene: TRBJ2-7; CDR3aa: CASSRDRGPAYEQYF
v_gene: TRBV13; j_gene: TRBJ1-3; CDR3aa: CASSLIVRLSGNTIYF
v_gene: TRBV11-3; j_gene: TRBJ2-1; CDR3aa: CASSPEGAGGPWNEQFF
v_gene: TRBV20-1; j_gene: TRBJ2-3; CDR3aa: CSATSGSSTDTQYF
v_gene: TRBV19; j_gene: TRBJ1-1; CDR3aa: CASSIGGYTEAFF
v_gene: TRBV29-1; j_gene: TRBJ2-1; CDR3aa: CSGGTGDNEQFF
v_gene: TRBV28; j_gene: TRBJ1-2; CDR3aa: CASNTVGRPYGYTF
v_gene: TRBV9; j_gene: TRBJ2-2; CDR3aa: CASAPPGTNTGELFF
v_gene: TRBV20-1; j_gene: TRBJ2-1; CDR3aa: CSASLGGGLGNEQFF
v_gene: TRBV6-6; j_gene: TRBJ2-1; CDR3aa: CASSYPGGYNEQFF
v_gene: TRBV27; j_gene: TRBJ1-1; CDR3aa: CASSSYNWMRTEAFF